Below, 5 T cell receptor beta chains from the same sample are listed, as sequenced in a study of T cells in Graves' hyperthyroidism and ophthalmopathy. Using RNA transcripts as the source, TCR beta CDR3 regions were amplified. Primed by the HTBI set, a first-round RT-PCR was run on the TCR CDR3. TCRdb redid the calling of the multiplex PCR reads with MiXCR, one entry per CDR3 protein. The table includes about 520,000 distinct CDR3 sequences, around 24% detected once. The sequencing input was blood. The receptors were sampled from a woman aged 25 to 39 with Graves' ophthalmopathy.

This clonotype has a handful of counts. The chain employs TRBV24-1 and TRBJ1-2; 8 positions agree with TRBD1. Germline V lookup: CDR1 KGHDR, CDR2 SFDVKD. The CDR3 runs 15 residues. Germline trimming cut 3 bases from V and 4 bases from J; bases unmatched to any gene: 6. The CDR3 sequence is CATSDDRGLGYGYTF. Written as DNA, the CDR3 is TGTGCCACCAGTGATGACAGGGGCCTGGGCTATGGCTACACCTTC.

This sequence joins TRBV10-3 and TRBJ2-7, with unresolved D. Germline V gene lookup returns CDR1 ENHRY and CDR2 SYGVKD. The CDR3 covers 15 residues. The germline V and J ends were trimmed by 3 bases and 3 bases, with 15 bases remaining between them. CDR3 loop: CAISDPKVGLYEQYF. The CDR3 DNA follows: TGTGCCATCAGTGACCCCAAGGTGGGCCTCTACGAGCAGTACTTC.

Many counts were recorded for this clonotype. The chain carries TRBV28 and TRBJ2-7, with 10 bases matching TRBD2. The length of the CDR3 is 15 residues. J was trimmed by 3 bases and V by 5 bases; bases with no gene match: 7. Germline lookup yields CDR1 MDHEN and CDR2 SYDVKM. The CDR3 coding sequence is TGTGCCAGCAGTCCTAGCGGGGGCCTATACTACGAGCAGTACTTC. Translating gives CASSPSGGLYYEQYF. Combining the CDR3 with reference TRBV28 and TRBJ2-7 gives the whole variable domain DVKVTQSSRYLVKRTGEKVFLECVQDMDHENMFWYRQDPGLGLRLIYFSYDVKMKEKGDIPEGYSVSREKKERFSLILESASTNQTSMYLCASSPSGGLYYEQYFGPGTRLTVT.

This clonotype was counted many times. The CDR3 coding sequence is TGTGCCAGCAGTACAAACACAGGGGCCGTGGCCTACGAGCAGTACTTC. Translation: CASSTNTGAVAYEQYF. The gene calls are TRBV6-5 and TRBJ2-7; TRBD1 agrees at 7 bases. There are 16 residues in the CDR3. Germline assignment: CDR1 MNHEY and CDR2 SVGAGI. V trimming: 5 bases; J trimming: 2 bases; junction bases outside the gene matches: 12.

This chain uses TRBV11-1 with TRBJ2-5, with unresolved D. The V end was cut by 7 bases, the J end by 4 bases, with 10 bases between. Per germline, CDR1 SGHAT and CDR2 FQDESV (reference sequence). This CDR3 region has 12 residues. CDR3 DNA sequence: TGTGCCAGCAAATTGACCGGAGAGACCCAGTACTTC. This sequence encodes CASKLTGETQYF.